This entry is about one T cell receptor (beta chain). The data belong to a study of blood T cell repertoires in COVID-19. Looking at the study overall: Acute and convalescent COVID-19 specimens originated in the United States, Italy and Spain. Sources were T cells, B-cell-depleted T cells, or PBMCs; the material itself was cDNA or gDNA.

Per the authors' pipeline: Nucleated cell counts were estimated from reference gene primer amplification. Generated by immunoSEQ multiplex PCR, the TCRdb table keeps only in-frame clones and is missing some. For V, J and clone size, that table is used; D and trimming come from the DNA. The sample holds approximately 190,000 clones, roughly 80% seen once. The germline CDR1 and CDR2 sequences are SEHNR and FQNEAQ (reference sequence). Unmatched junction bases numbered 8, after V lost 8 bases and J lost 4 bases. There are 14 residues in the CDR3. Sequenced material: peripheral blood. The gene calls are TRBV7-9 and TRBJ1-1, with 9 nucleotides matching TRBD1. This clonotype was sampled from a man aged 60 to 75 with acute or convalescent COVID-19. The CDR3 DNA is TGTGCCAGCGCCCGACAGGGGGGAAGCACTGAAGCTTTCTTT. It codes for CASARQGGSTEAFF.